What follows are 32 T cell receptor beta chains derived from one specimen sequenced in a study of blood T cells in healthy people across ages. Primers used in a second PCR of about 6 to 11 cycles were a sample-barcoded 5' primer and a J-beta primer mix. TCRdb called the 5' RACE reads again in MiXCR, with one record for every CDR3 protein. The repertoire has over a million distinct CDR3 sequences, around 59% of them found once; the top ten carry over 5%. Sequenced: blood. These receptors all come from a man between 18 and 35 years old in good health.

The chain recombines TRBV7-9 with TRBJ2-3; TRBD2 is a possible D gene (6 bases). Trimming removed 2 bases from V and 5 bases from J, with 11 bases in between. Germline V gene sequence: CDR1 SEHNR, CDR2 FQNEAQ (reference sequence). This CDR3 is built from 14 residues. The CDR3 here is CASSLSGVKDTQYF. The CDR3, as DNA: TGTGCCAGCAGCTTATCGGGGGTAAAAGATACGCAGTATTTT.

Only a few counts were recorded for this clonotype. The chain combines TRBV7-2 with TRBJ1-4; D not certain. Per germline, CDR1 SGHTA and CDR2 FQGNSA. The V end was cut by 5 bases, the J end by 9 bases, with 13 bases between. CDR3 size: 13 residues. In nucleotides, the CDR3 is TGTGCCAGCAGCCGCTTGGACGGACAAAAACTGTTTTTT. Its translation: CASSRLDGQKLFF.

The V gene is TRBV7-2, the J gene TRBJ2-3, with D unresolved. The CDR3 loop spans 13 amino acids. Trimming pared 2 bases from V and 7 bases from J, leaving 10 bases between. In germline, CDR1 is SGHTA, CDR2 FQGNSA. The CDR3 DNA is TGTGCCAGCAGCTTAAGCCAGGAAAATACGCAGTATTTT. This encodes CASSLSQENTQYF. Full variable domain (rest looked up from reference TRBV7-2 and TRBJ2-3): GAGVSQSPSNKVTEKGKDVELRCDPISGHTALYWYRQSLGQGLEFLIYFQGNSAPDKSGLPSDRFSAERTGGSVSTLTIQRTQQEDSAVYLCASSLSQENTQYFGPGTRLTVL.

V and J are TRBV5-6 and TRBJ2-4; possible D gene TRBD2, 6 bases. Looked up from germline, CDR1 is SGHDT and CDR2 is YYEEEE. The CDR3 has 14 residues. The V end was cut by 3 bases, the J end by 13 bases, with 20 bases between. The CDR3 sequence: CASSSPTEPREQYF. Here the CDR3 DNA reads TGTGCCAGCAGCTCCCCGACAGAGCCCCGGGAGCAGTACTTC.

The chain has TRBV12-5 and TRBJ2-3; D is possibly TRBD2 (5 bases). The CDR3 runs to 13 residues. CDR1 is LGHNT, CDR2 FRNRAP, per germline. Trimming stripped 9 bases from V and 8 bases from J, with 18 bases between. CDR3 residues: CASAKRAPGTQYF. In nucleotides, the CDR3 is TGTGCTAGCGCCAAGAGGGCTCCTGGTACGCAGTATTTT. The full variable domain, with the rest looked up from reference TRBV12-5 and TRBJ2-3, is DARVTQTPRHKVTEMGQEVTMRCQPILGHNTVFWYRQTMMQGLELLAYFRNRAPLDDSGMPKDRFSAEMPDATLATLKIQPSEPRDSAVYFCASAKRAPGTQYFGPGTRLTVL.

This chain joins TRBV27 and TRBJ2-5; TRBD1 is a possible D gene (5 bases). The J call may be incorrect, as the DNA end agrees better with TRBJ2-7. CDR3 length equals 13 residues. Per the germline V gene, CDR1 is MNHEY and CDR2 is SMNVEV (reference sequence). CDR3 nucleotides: TGTGCCAGCAGTTTAGACCAGGGTAACGAGCAGTACTTC. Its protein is CASSLDQGNEQYF.

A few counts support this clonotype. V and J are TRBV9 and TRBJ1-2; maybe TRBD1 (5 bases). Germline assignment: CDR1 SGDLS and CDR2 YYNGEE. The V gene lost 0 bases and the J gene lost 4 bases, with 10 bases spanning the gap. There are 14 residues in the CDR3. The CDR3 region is CASSVGQTPYGYTF. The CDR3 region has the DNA TGTGCCAGCAGCGTAGGACAGACCCCCTATGGCTACACCTTC.

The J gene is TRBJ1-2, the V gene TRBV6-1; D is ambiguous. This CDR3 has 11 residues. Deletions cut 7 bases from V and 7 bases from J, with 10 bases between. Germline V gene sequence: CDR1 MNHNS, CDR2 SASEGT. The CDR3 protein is CASTSNVGYTF. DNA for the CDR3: TGTGCCAGCACCTCGAATGTTGGCTACACCTTC.

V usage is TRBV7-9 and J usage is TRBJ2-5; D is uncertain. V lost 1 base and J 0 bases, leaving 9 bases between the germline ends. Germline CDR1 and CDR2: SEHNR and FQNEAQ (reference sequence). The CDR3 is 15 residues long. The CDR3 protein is CASSLDAYHQETQYF. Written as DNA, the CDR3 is TGTGCCAGCAGCTTAGATGCATATCACCAAGAGACCCAGTACTTC.

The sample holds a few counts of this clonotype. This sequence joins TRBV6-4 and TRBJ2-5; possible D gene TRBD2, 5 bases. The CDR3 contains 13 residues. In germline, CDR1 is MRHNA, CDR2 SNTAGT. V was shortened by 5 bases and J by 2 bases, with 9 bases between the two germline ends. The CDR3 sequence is CASSSRDQETQYF. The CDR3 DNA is TGTGCCAGCAGTAGCCGGGATCAAGAGACCCAGTACTTC.

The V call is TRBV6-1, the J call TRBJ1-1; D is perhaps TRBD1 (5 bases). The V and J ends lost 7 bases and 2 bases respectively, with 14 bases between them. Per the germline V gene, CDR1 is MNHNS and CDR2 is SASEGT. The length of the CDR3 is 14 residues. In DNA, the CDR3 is TGTGCCAGCAATTCTATGACAGCAAACACTGAAGCTTTCTTT. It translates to CASNSMTANTEAFF.

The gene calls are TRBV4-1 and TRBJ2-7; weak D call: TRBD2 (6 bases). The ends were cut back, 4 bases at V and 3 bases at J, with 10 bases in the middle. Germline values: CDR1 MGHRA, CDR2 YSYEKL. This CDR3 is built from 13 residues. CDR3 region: CASSRGLYYEQYF. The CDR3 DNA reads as TGCGCCAGCAGCCGGGGACTCTACTACGAGCAGTACTTC.

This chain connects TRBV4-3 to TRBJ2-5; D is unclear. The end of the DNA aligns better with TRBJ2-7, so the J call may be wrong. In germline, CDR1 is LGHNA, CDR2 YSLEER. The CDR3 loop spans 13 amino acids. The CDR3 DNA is TGCGCCAGCAGCCAAGATTGGGTGAACGAGCAGTACTTC. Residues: CASSQDWVNEQYF.

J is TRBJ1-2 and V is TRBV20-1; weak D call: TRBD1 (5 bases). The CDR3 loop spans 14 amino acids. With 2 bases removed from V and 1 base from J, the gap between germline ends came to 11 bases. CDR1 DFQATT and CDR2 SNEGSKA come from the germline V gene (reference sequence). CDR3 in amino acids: CSARPRRGNYGYTF. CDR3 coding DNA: TGCAGTGCTAGACCACGGAGGGGTAACTATGGCTACACCTTC.

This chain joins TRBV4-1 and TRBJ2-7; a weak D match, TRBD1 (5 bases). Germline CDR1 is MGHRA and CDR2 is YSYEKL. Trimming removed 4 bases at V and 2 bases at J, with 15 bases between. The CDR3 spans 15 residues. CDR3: CASSRDDRVTYEQYF. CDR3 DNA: TGCGCCAGCAGCCGAGACGACAGAGTTACCTACGAGCAGTACTTC.

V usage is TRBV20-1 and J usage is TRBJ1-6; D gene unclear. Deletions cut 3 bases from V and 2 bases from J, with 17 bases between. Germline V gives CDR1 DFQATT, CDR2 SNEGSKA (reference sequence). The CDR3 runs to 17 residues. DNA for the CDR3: TGCAGTGCTAGGACCGGGCTCCGAAGCCCCTATAATTCACCCCTCCACTTT. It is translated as CSARTGLRSPYNSPLHF.

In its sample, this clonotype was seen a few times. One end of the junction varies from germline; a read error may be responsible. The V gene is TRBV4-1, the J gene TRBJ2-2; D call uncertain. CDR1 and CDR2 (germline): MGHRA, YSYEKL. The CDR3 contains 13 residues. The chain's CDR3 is CASSQSVTGELFF. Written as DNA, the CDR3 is TGTGCCAGCAGTCAATCTGTCACCGGGGAGCTGTTTTTT.

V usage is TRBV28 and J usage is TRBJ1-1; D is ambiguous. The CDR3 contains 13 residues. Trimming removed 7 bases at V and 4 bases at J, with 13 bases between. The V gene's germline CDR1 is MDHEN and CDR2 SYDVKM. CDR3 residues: CASTLGGFTEAFF. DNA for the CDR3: TGTGCCAGCACCTTGGGTGGGTTCACTGAAGCTTTCTTT. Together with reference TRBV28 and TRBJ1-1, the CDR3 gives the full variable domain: DVKVTQSSRYLVKRTGEKVFLECVQDMDHENMFWYRQDPGLGLRLIYFSYDVKMKEKGDIPEGYSVSREKKERFSLILESASTNQTSMYLCASTLGGFTEAFFGQGTRLTVV.

For the CDR3, the DNA is TGCAGTGCTACTAGTCGCTCTGGGGCCAACGTCCTGACTTTC. Protein: CSATSRSGANVLTF. V usage is TRBV20-1 and J usage is TRBJ2-6; the D is unclear. V lost 4 bases and J 0 bases, leaving 7 bases between the germline ends. Germline V gene sequence: CDR1 DFQATT, CDR2 SNEGSKA (reference sequence). CDR3 length: 14 residues.

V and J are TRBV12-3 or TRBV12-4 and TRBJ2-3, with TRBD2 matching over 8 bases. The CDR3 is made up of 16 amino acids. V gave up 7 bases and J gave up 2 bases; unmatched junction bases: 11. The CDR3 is CASTLGSGRVTDTQYF. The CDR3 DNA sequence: TGTGCCAGCACCCTTGGGAGCGGGAGAGTCACAGATACGCAGTATTTT.

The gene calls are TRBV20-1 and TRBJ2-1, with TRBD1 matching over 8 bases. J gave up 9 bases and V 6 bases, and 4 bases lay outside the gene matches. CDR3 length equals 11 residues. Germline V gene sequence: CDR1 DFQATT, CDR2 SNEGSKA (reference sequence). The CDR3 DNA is TGCAGTGCGACCACAGGGGGTGAGCAGTTCTTC. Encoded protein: CSATTGGEQFF.

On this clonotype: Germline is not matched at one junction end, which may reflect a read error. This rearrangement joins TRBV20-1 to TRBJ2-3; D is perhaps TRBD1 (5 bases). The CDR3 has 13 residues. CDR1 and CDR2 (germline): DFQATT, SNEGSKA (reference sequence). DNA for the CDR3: TGCAGTGCTAAATTCCTCGACACAGGTACGCAGTATTTT. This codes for CSAKFLDTGTQYF.

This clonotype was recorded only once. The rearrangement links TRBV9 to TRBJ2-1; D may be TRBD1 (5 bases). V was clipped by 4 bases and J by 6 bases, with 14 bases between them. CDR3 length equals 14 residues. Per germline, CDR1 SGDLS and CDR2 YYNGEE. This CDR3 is CASSPWGRPNEQFF. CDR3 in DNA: TGTGCCAGCAGCCCCTGGGGCAGGCCCAATGAGCAGTTCTTC.

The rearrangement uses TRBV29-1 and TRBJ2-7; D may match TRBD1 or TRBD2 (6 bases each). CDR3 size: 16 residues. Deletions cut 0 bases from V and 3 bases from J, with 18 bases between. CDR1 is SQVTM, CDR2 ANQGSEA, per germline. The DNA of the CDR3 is TGCAGCGTTGAAGAGGCGGAGGGGGGTTCTGACTACGAGCAGTACTTC. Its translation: CSVEEAEGGSDYEQYF.

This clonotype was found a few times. This CDR3 is CSATRGSLNTEAFF. The DNA for the CDR3 is TGCAGTGCTACACGGGGCAGCCTGAACACTGAAGCTTTCTTT. The chain joins TRBV20-1 to TRBJ1-1; tentatively, D is TRBD1 (5 bases). The CDR3 consists of 14 residues. Trimming stripped 4 bases from V and 0 bases from J, with 12 bases between. The V gene's germline CDR1 is DFQATT and CDR2 SNEGSKA (reference sequence).

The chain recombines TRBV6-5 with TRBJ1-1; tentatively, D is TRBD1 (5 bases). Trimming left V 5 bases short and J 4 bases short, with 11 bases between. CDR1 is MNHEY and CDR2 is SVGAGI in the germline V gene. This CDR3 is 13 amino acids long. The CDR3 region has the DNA TGTGCCAGCAGTAGGGACTCCACCACTGAAGCTTTCTTT. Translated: CASSRDSTTEAFF.

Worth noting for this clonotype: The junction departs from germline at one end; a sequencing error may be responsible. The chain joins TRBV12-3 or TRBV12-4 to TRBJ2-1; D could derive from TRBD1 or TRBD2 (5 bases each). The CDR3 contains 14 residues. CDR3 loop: CASSLGGSYNEKFF. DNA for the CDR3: TGTGCCAGCAGTTTAGGGGGGTCATACAATGAGAAGTTCTTC.

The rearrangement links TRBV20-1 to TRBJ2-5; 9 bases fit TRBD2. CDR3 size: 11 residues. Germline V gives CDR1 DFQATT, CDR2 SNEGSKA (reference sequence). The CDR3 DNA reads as TGCACCGGACTAGCGATCGAGACCCAGTACTTC. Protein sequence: CTGLAIETQYF.

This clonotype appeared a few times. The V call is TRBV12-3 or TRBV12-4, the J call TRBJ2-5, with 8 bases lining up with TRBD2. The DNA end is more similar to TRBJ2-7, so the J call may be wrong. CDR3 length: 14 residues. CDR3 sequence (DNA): TGTGCCAGCAGTTTTGGACTAGCTTCCCACGAGCAGTACTTC. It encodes CASSFGLASHEQYF.

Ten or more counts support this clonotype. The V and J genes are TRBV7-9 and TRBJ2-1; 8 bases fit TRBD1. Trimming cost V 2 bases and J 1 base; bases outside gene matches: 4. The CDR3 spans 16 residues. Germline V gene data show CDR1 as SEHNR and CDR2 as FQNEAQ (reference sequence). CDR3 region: CASSLRRTGSYNEQFF. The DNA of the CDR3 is TGTGCCAGCAGCTTACGTAGGACAGGGTCCTACAATGAGCAGTTCTTC.

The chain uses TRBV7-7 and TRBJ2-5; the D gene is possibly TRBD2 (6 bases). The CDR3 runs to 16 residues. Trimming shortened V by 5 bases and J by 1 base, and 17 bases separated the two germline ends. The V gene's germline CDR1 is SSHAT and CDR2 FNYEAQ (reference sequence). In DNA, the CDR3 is TGTGCCAGCAGCCTCACCCTGGGACTTTCCCAAGAGACCCAGTACTTC. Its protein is CASSLTLGLSQETQYF.

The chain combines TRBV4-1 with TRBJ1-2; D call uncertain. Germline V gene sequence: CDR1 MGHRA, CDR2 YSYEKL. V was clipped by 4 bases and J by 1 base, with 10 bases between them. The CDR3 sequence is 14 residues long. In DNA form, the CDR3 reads TGCGCCAGCAGCCCTAGTGGCATTAACTATGGCTACACCTTC. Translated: CASSPSGINYGYTF.